This TCR beta chain emerged from a study of OX40 agonist ivuxolimab in advanced cancers. CDR1 and CDR2 (germline): MDHEN, SYDVKM. Trimming took 4 bases from V and 4 from J, leaving 2 bases between them. The CDR3 runs 11 residues. Here immunoSEQ multiplex PCR was the method, and the copy in TCRdb shows in-frame clones only, minus some. The profile shows 73,000 or so clones, 85% to 90% of them singletons. This clone was seen a single time. The source of this sequence is an adult with an advanced solid tumor such as melanoma, head and neck, liver or kidney cancer. This rearrangement joins TRBV28 to TRBJ2-1; D is undetermined. Sequenced material: CD4+ or CD8+ T cells sorted from blood, taken in a trial of the OX40 agonist ivuxolimab. CDR3 sequence: CASSSYNEQFF. DNA for the CDR3: TGTGCCAGCAGTTCTTACAATGAGCAGTTCTTC.